This TCR beta chain is from a study of T cell repertoires in cytomegalovirus infection. V lost 6 bases to trimming and J lost 4 bases; unmatched junction nucleotides: 9. In germline, CDR1 is MGHRA, CDR2 YSYEKL. The CDR3 spans 15 residues. TCRdb re-called the reads with MiXCR, one entry per CDR3 protein. The table includes some 680,000 distinct CDR3 sequences, roughly a third detected once. The chain joins TRBV4-1 to TRBJ1-1; TRBD1 matches at 9 bases. Sequenced: PBMCs. This TCR was sampled from a human donor in good health (CMV status not recorded). Some clones in this sample may be carry-over from other donors' samples. CDR3 sequence reads: CASRASGQGSTEAFF. The CDR3 bases are TGCGCCAGCAGAGCATCGGGACAGGGAAGCACTGAAGCTTTCTTT.